The sequence of this T cell receptor (beta chain) was determined in a study of CD8 T cells in Susac syndrome. A remark on this clonotype: The antigen remains unidentified.

CD8+ and CD4+ T cells circulating in blood were sequenced for TCR beta. In contrast to the negatively isolated CD8+ and CD4+ T cells, TEMRA cells were FACS-enriched. Reverse transcription of about 0.5 to 1 ug RNA was performed with random hexamers. An immunoSEQ multiplex PCR generated amplified TCR beta CDR3 products spanning 54 Vbeta and 13 Jbeta. One entry per CDR3 protein, called by TCRdb with MiXCR from the immunoSEQ multiplex PCR reads. This table has some 190,000 distinct CDR3 sequences, approximately 94% appearing once. The study, taken as a whole, reports: The study recognized that its TCR sequencing and HLA analysis covered a relatively small number of individuals.

Germline V gives CDR1 LNHNV, CDR2 YYDKDF (reference sequence). V gave up 1 base and J gave up 2 bases, with 8 bases separating them. This CDR3 spans 14 amino acids. The rearrangement uses TRBV15 and TRBJ2-5; tentatively, D is TRBD1 (6 bases). Sequenced input: CD4+ T cells from PBMCs. The TCR sequence derives from a human donor with Susac syndrome. The CDR3 region is CATSRGDIQETQYF. CDR3 DNA: TGTGCCACCAGCAGAGGGGACATTCAAGAGACCCAGTACTTC.